The 26 T cell receptor beta chains listed next were all sequenced from one sample in a study of OX40 agonist ivuxolimab in advanced cancers. The table came from immunoSEQ multiplex PCR; TCRdb's copy has only in-frame clones and leaves some out. The sample comprises about 100,000 clones, about 87% of which are singletons, and 0.79% rests with the top ten. This material consisted of CD4+ or CD8+ T cells sorted from blood, taken in a trial of the OX40 agonist ivuxolimab. The receptors derive from an adult with an advanced solid tumor such as melanoma, head and neck, liver or kidney cancer.

The V call is TRBV2, the J call TRBJ1-6; no firm D call. This CDR3 contains 16 residues. In germline, CDR1 is SNHLY, CDR2 FYNNEI. V lost 2 bases and J 0 bases, leaving 8 bases between the germline ends. For the CDR3, the DNA is TGTGCCAGCAGTGAACAGGCAAGCTCCTATAATTCACCCCTCCACTTT. Its translation: CASSEQASSYNSPLHF.

The chain uses TRBV4-2 and TRBJ1-3, with 7 bases lining up with TRBD1. Trimming removed 0 bases from V and 0 bases from J; junction bases left unmatched: 11. The germline V gene has CDR1 LGHNA and CDR2 YNFKEQ. The CDR3 has 19 amino acids. CDR3 DNA: TGTGCCAGCAGCCAAGATCCGCCGGGACAGAATTTCTCTGGAAACACCATATATTTT. Encoded protein: CASSQDPPGQNFSGNTIYF.

The J gene is TRBJ1-1, the V gene TRBV28, with a tentative D call TRBD1 (6 bases). Looked up from germline, CDR1 is MDHEN and CDR2 is SYDVKM. The CDR3 length is 11 residues. V was cut by 3 bases and J by 12 bases, with 11 bases left in between. The CDR3 loop reads CASSFFQGTFF. The CDR3 region has the DNA TGTGCCAGCAGTTTTTTCCAGGGGACTTTCTTT.

The chain combines TRBV7-9 with TRBJ1-5; a possible D gene is TRBD1 (5 bases). The germline V gene has CDR1 SEHNR and CDR2 FQNEAQ (reference sequence). Trimming removed 1 base from V and 0 bases from J, with 10 bases in between. This CDR3 is 16 amino acids long. CDR3 nucleotides: TGTGCCAGCAGCTTAGGGGCAGGGAGTAGCAATCAGCCCCAGCATTTT. It codes for CASSLGAGSSNQPQHF.

The V gene is TRBV28, the J gene TRBJ2-2, with D hard to call. The CDR3 consists of 17 residues. Trimming took 4 bases from V and 1 from J, leaving 16 bases between them. Germline V gene data show CDR1 as MDHEN and CDR2 as SYDVKM. This CDR3 reads CASSSLRTARNTGELFF. CDR3 sequence (DNA): TGTGCCAGCAGTTCTCTCCGTACAGCTCGGAACACCGGGGAGCTGTTTTTT.

V gene TRBV27 combines with J gene TRBJ2-2, with TRBD2 as a possible D gene (6 bases). V lost 8 bases, J lost 2 bases, and 15 bases lay in between. CDR3 length: 15 amino acids. The germline CDR1 and CDR2 sequences are MNHEY and SMNVEV (reference sequence). CDR3 loop: CASGPGLLNTGELFF. In nucleotides, the CDR3 is TGTGCCAGCGGCCCGGGACTCTTAAACACCGGGGAGCTGTTTTTT.

This clone was counted a few times. The V and J genes are TRBV6-4 and TRBJ2-2; 8 nucleotides line up with TRBD1. The CDR3 is made up of 14 amino acids. Germline lookup yields CDR1 MRHNA and CDR2 SNTAGT. Trimming at V came to 5 bases and at J to 5 bases, leaving 4 bases not matched to a gene. CDR3 nucleotide sequence: TGTGCCAGCAGTCCAAGGACAGGGACCGGGGAGCTGTTTTTT. Amino acid sequence: CASSPRTGTGELFF.

This chain joins TRBV18 and TRBJ1-5; D perhaps matches TRBD1 (5 bases). In germline, CDR1 is KGHSH, CDR2 LQKENI. V shed 2 bases and J shed 1 base, with 12 bases lying between them. The CDR3 is 16 residues long. The CDR3 here is CASSPSGSASNQPQHF. In DNA form, the CDR3 reads TGTGCCAGCTCACCATCAGGGTCAGCGAGCAATCAGCCCCAGCATTTT.

CDR3 sequence: CASSVYGSPLHF. The CDR3 DNA is TGTGCCAGCAGCGTATACGGTTCACCCCTCCACTTT. The rearrangement uses TRBV9 and TRBJ1-6; no definite D call. The CDR3 spans 12 residues. Germline V gene lookup returns CDR1 SGDLS and CDR2 YYNGEE. Trimming took off 1 base at V and 9 bases at J, with 5 bases between the two ends.

The V gene is TRBV11-2, the J gene TRBJ2-1; D possibly corresponds to TRBD1 (6 bases). The V gene lost 4 bases and the J gene lost 4 bases, with 11 bases spanning the gap. The CDR3 is 14 amino acids. Per the germline V gene, CDR1 is SGHAT and CDR2 is FQNNGV. CDR3 nucleotide sequence: TGTGCCAGCAGCTCCTCTGGACAGTACAATGAGCAGTTCTTC. Its protein product is CASSSSGQYNEQFF.

The gene calls are TRBV4-2 and TRBJ2-3, with 10 bases aligning to TRBD2. The CDR3 covers 20 residues. Germline CDR1 is LGHNA and CDR2 is YNFKEQ. The V segment lost 0 bases and the J segment 0 bases; nucleotides outside the gene matches: 12. In DNA form, the CDR3 reads TGTGCCAGCAGCCAAGATATGCTAGCGGGGGTTCCTTCTAGCACAGATACGCAGTATTTT. This sequence encodes CASSQDMLAGVPSSTDTQYF.

The sample holds one count of this clone. The J gene is TRBJ1-2, the V gene TRBV15, with D tentatively TRBD1 (6 bases). The V and J ends lost 0 bases and 0 bases respectively, with 11 bases between them. There are 16 residues in the CDR3. Germline V gene sequence: CDR1 LNHNV, CDR2 YYDKDF (reference sequence). This CDR3 is CATSREADSSNYGYTF. The CDR3, as DNA: TGTGCCACCAGCAGAGAAGCGGACAGTTCTAACTATGGCTACACCTTC.

The chain has TRBV5-1 and TRBJ2-7; TRBD1 agrees at 8 bases. The V and J ends lost 0 bases and 2 bases, in that order; junction bases with no gene match: 1. Germline CDR1 is SGHRS and CDR2 is YFSETQ. The CDR3 spans 14 residues. Here the CDR3 reads CASSLGQGPYEQYF. The CDR3 DNA follows: TGCGCCAGCAGCTTGGGACAGGGGCCCTACGAGCAGTACTTC.

The gene calls are TRBV7-6 and TRBJ2-3; D unresolved. Germline V lookup: CDR1 SGHVS, CDR2 FNYEAQ. Trimming stripped 2 bases from V and 2 bases from J, with 11 bases between. The CDR3 loop spans 15 amino acids. The DNA for the CDR3 is TGTGCCAGCAGCTTACAAAATGGGTTCACAGATACGCAGTATTTT. It translates to CASSLQNGFTDTQYF.

The chain combines TRBV14 with TRBJ1-5; possibly TRBD1 for D (5 bases). The CDR3 is 16 amino acids. V was pared by 0 bases and J by 7 bases, with 16 bases between. Germline values: CDR1 SGHDN, CDR2 FVKESK. The CDR3 DNA follows: TGTGCCAGCAGCCAAGAAGGGGAGGGTCAAGGACAGCCCCAGCATTTT. Encoded protein: CASSQEGEGQGQPQHF.

V usage is TRBV2 and J usage is TRBJ2-3; D tentatively fits TRBD1 or TRBD2 (5 bases each). Germline CDR1 is SNHLY and CDR2 is FYNNEI. V lost 8 bases and J lost 9, with 15 bases in between. The CDR3 covers 12 residues. CDR3 nucleotide sequence: TGTGCCAGCTGCCTTCAAAGGGACACGCAGTATTTT. Its protein is CASCLQRDTQYF.

The chain links TRBV4-1 to TRBJ2-5; no firm D call. Germline-derived CDR1 and CDR2 are MGHRA and YSYEKL. CDR3 length: 14 residues. V shed 0 bases and J shed 2 bases, with 7 bases lying between them. The CDR3 nucleotides are TGCGCCAGCAGCCAAGATCGTAGACAAGAGACCCAGTACTTC. This sequence encodes CASSQDRRQETQYF.

V gene TRBV15 combines with J gene TRBJ1-5; the D gene is possibly TRBD1 (5 bases). CDR3 size: 18 residues. Germline CDR1 and CDR2: LNHNV and YYDKDF (reference sequence). Deletions cut 0 bases from V and 4 bases from J, with 19 bases between. The CDR3 DNA reads as TGTGCCACCAGCAGAGATAAGGGCAGACAGCTATCAAATCAGCCCCAGCATTTT. Translating gives CATSRDKGRQLSNQPQHF.

The CDR3 loop is CASSEDRVGTQPQHF. The CDR3 nucleotides read TGTGCCAGCAGTGAAGACAGGGTCGGGACTCAGCCCCAGCATTTT. This chain links TRBV6-1 with TRBJ1-5; D perhaps matches TRBD1 (6 bases). The germline V gene has CDR1 MNHNS and CDR2 SASEGT. Trimming stripped 1 base from V and 6 bases from J, with 13 bases between. The CDR3 extends over 15 amino acids.

The rearrangement uses TRBV5-4 and TRBJ2-7, with D perhaps TRBD1 (6 bases). There are 16 residues in the CDR3. V lost 2 bases, J lost 0 bases, and 15 bases lay in between. In germline, CDR1 is SGHNT, CDR2 YYREEE (reference sequence). The CDR3: CASSFRQVAVSYEQYF. DNA for the CDR3: TGTGCCAGCAGCTTCAGACAGGTCGCTGTCTCCTACGAGCAGTACTTC.

The chain couples TRBV7-7 to TRBJ1-1, with a weak D call TRBD1 (6 bases). This CDR3 is 11 amino acids long. Germline CDR1 and CDR2: SSHAT and FNYEAQ (reference sequence). Trimming removed 11 bases at V and 6 bases at J, with 13 bases between. CDR3 DNA sequence: TGTGCCCCCCGGGGGCCGGCTGAAGCTTTCTTT. Protein product: CAPRGPAEAFF.

The genes are TRBV5-1 and TRBJ2-3; D gene uncertain. Germline V gene sequence: CDR1 SGHRS, CDR2 YFSETQ. V was clipped by 1 base and J by 1 base, with 7 bases between them. The CDR3 spans 14 residues. As DNA, the CDR3 is TGCGCCAGCAGCTTGAACGCGGGCACAGATACGCAGTATTTT. Protein: CASSLNAGTDTQYF.

The J gene is TRBJ2-3, the V gene TRBV7-9; 8 positions agree with TRBD2. The germline V gene has CDR1 SEHNR and CDR2 FQNEAQ (reference sequence). The CDR3 loop spans 16 amino acids. Germline trimming cut 2 bases from V and 8 bases from J; bases unmatched to any gene: 12. The CDR3, as DNA: TGTGCCAGCAGCTTACTCGCGGGGGGACTGCAGGGTACGCAGTATTTT. Residues: CASSLLAGGLQGTQYF.

A few counts support this clone. This sequence joins TRBV10-3 and TRBJ2-7; tentative D call: TRBD2 (6 bases). CDR3 size: 12 residues. The germline V and J ends were trimmed by 8 bases and 4 bases, with 12 bases remaining between them. Per the germline V gene, CDR1 is ENHRY and CDR2 is SYGVKD. CDR3 residues: CAIRDSAYEQYF. The CDR3 nucleotides are TGTGCCATCCGGGACTCCGCGTACGAGCAGTACTTC.

V and J are TRBV20-1 and TRBJ1-2; D not certain. V was cut by 8 bases and J by 3 bases, with 7 bases left in between. Germline CDR1 and CDR2: DFQATT and SNEGSKA (reference sequence). This CDR3 is 10 amino acids long. The CDR3 loop reads CSHGHYGYTF. In DNA form, the CDR3 reads TGCAGTCACGGACACTATGGCTACACCTTC.

The chain carries TRBV19 and TRBJ1-1; tentatively, D is TRBD1 (6 bases). Germline CDR1 and CDR2: LNHDA and SQIVND (reference sequence). V lost 0 bases to trimming and J lost 1 base, with 9 bases between them. The CDR3 length is 15 residues. CDR3 nucleotide sequence: TGTGCCAGTAGTATAGAGGGGACACCGAACACTGAAGCTTTCTTT. Protein: CASSIEGTPNTEAFF.